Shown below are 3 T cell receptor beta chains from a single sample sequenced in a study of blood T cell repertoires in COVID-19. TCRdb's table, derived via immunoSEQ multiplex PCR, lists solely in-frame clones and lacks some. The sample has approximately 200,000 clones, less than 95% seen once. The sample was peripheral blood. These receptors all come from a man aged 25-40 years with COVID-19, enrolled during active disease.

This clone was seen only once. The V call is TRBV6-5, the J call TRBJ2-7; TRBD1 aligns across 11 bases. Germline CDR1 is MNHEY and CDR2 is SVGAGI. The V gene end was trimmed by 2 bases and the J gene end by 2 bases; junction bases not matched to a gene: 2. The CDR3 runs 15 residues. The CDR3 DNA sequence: TGTGCCAGCAGTTACCGGGACAGGGGGGCCTACGAGCAGTACTTC. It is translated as CASSYRDRGAYEQYF.

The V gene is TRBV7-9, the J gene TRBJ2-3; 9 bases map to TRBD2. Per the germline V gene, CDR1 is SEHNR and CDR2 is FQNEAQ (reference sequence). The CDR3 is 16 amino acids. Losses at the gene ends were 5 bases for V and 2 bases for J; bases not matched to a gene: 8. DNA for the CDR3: TGTGCCAGCAGCCTCACAGCGGGGGGAATCACAGATACGCAGTATTTT. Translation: CASSLTAGGITDTQYF.

CDR3 DNA: TGTGCCAGCAGGCGGGACACTGAAGCTTTCTTT. The encoded protein is CASRRDTEAFF. The gene calls are TRBV2 and TRBJ1-1; D uncertain. The CDR3 contains 11 residues. Germline lookup yields CDR1 SNHLY and CDR2 FYNNEI. V dropped 6 bases and J dropped 3 bases, with 5 bases sitting between them.